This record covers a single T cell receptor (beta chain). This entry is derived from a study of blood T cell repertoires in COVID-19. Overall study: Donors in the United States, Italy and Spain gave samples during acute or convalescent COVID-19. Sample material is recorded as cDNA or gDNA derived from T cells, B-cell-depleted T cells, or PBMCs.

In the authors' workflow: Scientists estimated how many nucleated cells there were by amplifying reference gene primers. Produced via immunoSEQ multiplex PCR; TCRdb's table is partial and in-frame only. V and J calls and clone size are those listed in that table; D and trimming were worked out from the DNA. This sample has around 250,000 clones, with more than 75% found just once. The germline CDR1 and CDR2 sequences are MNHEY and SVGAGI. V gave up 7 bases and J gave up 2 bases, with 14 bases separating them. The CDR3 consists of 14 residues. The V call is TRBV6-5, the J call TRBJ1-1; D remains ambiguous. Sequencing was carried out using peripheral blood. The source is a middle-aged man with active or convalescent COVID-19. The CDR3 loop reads CASIFGQINTEAFF. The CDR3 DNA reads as TGTGCCAGCATATTTGGGCAAATCAACACTGAAGCTTTCTTT.